This paragraph reports one T cell receptor beta chain. What it recognizes is unknown. The data were obtained in a study of STAT5B mutations in CD4+ large granular lymphocyte leukemia. Findings of the study overall: Without HLA matching, higher CD4+ than CD8+ T-LGLL clonality could reflect small sample size. Less than 30% of private leukemic clonotypes occurred rarely in other patients' non-leukemic repertoires.

TCRdb keeps only in-frame clones here, not all; method: immunoSEQ multiplex PCR. Found here are tens of thousands of clones, around 76% of them singletons; the top ten hold approximately 2%. The V gene lost 0 bases and the J gene lost 8 bases, with 11 bases spanning the gap. In germline, CDR1 is SGHKS, CDR2 YYEKEE (reference sequence). The CDR3 runs to 13 residues. Healthy controls were blood donor buffy coats. The chain carries TRBV5-5 and TRBJ2-5, with D uncertain. The sample comprised CD4+ T cells from blood buffy coats. The TCR was taken from a human donor in good health. CDR3 in DNA: TGTGCCAGCAGCTTGGTGGTAGATCTTACCCAGTACTTC. Translating gives CASSLVVDLTQYF.